These 20 T cell receptor beta chains share one sample of origin, sequenced in a study of post-analysis software for immune sequencing data. The TCR beta cDNA libraries contained unique molecular identifiers. Each CDR3 protein is one row after TCRdb ran MiXCR on the PCR reads. The sample has a few hundred thousand distinct CDR3 sequences; 30% to 45% are singletons. Study-level points and caveats: Five or six TRBV segments were significantly more frequent in patients than in controls. TRBV5-6, TRBV5-1 and TRBV20-1 were among these segments.

Antigen specificity for these receptors is unknown. The specimen sequenced was blood. The receptors come from a girl between 5 and 17 years old with multiple sclerosis.

This clonotype was seen many times. V usage is TRBV29-1 and J usage is TRBJ2-1; TRBD1 is a possible D gene (6 bases). CDR1 SQVTM and CDR2 ANQGSEA come from the germline V gene. V lost 1 base and J lost 9, with 13 bases in between. The CDR3 loop spans 13 amino acids. CDR3: CSVEGGLNPEQFF. DNA of the CDR3: TGCAGCGTTGAAGGGGGGCTTAATCCTGAGCAGTTCTTC.

The table lists this clonotype with many counts. The rearrangement uses TRBV13 and TRBJ2-5; D is uncertain. This CDR3 is built from 16 residues. The ends were cut back, 8 bases at V and 2 bases at J, with 21 bases in the middle. Germline CDR1 PRHDT, CDR2 FYEKMQ (reference sequence). CDR3 DNA: TGTGCCAGCTCCTCATGGGCAGAAGGTCTGCAAGAGACCCAGTACTTC. As protein: CASSSWAEGLQETQYF.

The CDR3 nucleotides are TGTGCCAGCATGGCTTACAATGAGCAGTTCTTC. Translation: CASMAYNEQFF. J is TRBJ2-1 and V is TRBV25-1; no clear D. Germline V CDR1 and CDR2: MGHDK, SYGVNS. V gave up 7 bases and J gave up 4 bases, with 5 bases separating them. CDR3 length equals 11 residues.

A word on this clonotype: A much larger clonotype is one base distant, so this may be a read error. The chain carries TRBV29-1 and TRBJ2-5, with 9 bases matching TRBD1. The CDR3 covers 14 residues. Germline lookup yields CDR1 SQVTM and CDR2 ANQGSEA. With V trimmed by 7 bases and J by 13 bases, 19 bases remained unmatched. The CDR3 bases are TGCAGCGCCCGACTAGGGGACAGGGTGAGAGGCTGGTACTTC. Translation gives CSARLGDRVRGWYF.

This clonotype showed up many times. V and J are TRBV25-1 and TRBJ1-2; D uncertain. This CDR3 is built from 14 residues. The germline V gene encodes CDR1 MGHDK and CDR2 SYGVNS. The germline V and J ends were trimmed by 7 bases and 8 bases, with 20 bases remaining between them. CDR3 DNA sequence: TGTGCCAGCACCACAACTTCGACTTTGGGGGGCTACACCTTC. Protein: CASTTTSTLGGYTF.

This clonotype was seen more than once but under ten times. A much bigger clone sits one base away, suggesting this may be a read error. The chain carries TRBV10-3 and TRBJ2-1, with 14 nucleotides matching TRBD2. J lost 8 bases, V lost 4 bases, and 7 bases had no gene match. The CDR3 runs 16 residues. Looked up from germline, CDR1 is ENHRY and CDR2 is SYGVKD. Here the CDR3 reads CAISGTSGRPWHEQFF. In nucleotides, the CDR3 is TGTGCCATCAGTGGGACTAGCGGGAGGCCGTGGCATGAGCAGTTCTTC.

In its sample, this clonotype was seen a few times. The genes are TRBV7-3 and TRBJ2-2; D not resolved. V was pared by 6 bases and J by 5 bases, with 16 bases between. This CDR3 has 15 amino acids. The germline V gene has CDR1 SGHTA and CDR2 FQGTGA. The CDR3 DNA is TGTGCCAGCAGTCCCGGATGGGAAGGGACCGGGGAGCTGTTTTTT. This sequence encodes CASSPGWEGTGELFF.

With regard to this clonotype: A read error is possible here, since a much larger clone lies one base away. The conserved phenylalanine or tryptophan is not found at the CDR3 terminus, so this likely reflects a read error. This chain links TRBV3-1 with TRBJ2-3, with TRBD2 matching 10 bases. Germline CDR1 reads LGHDT; CDR2 reads YNNKEL (reference sequence). V lost 1 base and J lost 4; bases outside the gene matches: 8. The CDR3 is 17 residues long. The CDR3 bases are TGTGCCAGCAGCCAAGGGAGGCTAGCGGGAGTTGCAGATACGCAGTATTGT. Its translation is CASSQGRLAGVADTQYC.

J is TRBJ1-2 and V is TRBV25-1; no clear D. There are 15 residues in the CDR3. The V and J ends lost 2 bases and 6 bases respectively, with 16 bases between them. Looked up from germline, CDR1 is MGHDK and CDR2 is SYGVNS. This chain's CDR3 is CASSEREGSTHGYTF. In nucleotides, the CDR3 is TGTGCCAGCAGTGAACGGGAGGGAAGTACCCATGGCTACACCTTC.

A word on this clonotype: The CDR3 does not close with the conserved phenylalanine or tryptophan, likely indicating a read error. CDR3: CAVSWDTSTDTQYG. In nucleotides, the CDR3 is TGTGCCGTCAGTTGGGACACGAGCACAGATACGCAGTATGGT. The chain is built from TRBV10-3 and TRBJ2-3; possible D gene TRBD1, 6 bases. The CDR3 spans 14 residues. Germline V gives CDR1 ENHRY, CDR2 SYGVKD.

This clonotype came up many times. The chain recombines TRBV7-9 with TRBJ1-2, with 7 bases fitting TRBD1. J lost 4 bases, V lost 6 bases, and 11 bases had no gene match. CDR1 is SEHNR and CDR2 is FQNEAQ in the germline V gene (reference sequence). There are 15 residues in the CDR3. CDR3 sequence reads: CASRPIRDRSYGYTF. In DNA form, the CDR3 reads TGTGCCAGCAGGCCCATCCGGGACAGATCCTATGGCTACACCTTC.

This clonotype was observed at least ten times. The chain recombines TRBV18 with TRBJ1-2; D remains ambiguous. Trimming shortened V by 8 bases and J by 4 bases, and 8 bases separated the two germline ends. This CDR3 comprises 11 residues. Germline values: CDR1 KGHSH, CDR2 LQKENI. CDR3 in amino acids: CASTSLYGYTF. Written as DNA, the CDR3 is TGTGCCAGCACTTCCCTCTATGGCTACACCTTC. Variable domain in full (rest from reference TRBV18 and TRBJ1-2): NAGVMQNPRHLVRRRGQEARLRCSPMKGHSHVYWYRQLPEEGLKFMVYLQKENIIDESGMPKERFSAEFPKEGPSILRIQQVVRGDSAAYFCASTSLYGYTFGSGTRLTVV.

This clonotype was seen ten or more times. The chain has TRBV28 and TRBJ2-1; TRBD1 agrees at 10 bases. This CDR3 contains 15 residues. V shed 6 bases, J shed 7 bases, and the junction held 9 bases outside the gene matches. Germline V lookup: CDR1 MDHEN, CDR2 SYDVKM. CDR3 loop: CASSAGQGTFNEQFF. CDR3 in DNA: TGTGCCAGCAGCGCGGGACAGGGGACGTTTAATGAGCAGTTCTTC.

This clonotype has more than one count but fewer than ten. The chain combines TRBV29-1 with TRBJ1-2; TRBD1 matches 9 bases. Germline CDR1 SQVTM, CDR2 ANQGSEA. V lost 6 bases to trimming and J lost 4 bases; unmatched junction nucleotides: 12. There are 15 residues in the CDR3. The CDR3 nucleotides read TGCAGCGTGAGCCGACAGGGGGTAGGAGCCTATGGCTACACCTTC. Its protein is CSVSRQGVGAYGYTF.

A few counts support this clonotype. The V call is TRBV11-1, the J call TRBJ2-2, with 8 bases aligning to TRBD1. Germline V lookup: CDR1 SGHAT, CDR2 FQDESV (reference sequence). The CDR3 extends over 15 amino acids. The V segment lost 5 bases and the J segment 6 bases; nucleotides outside the gene matches: 8. The CDR3 here is CASSPGGRRSGELFF. As DNA, the CDR3 is TGTGCCAGCAGCCCAGGGGGCAGGAGGTCCGGGGAGCTGTTTTTT.

This chain joins TRBV11-2 and TRBJ2-7; 9 bases are shared with TRBD1. The CDR3 covers 14 residues. The J segment lost 3 bases and the V segment lost 5 bases, leaving 5 bases of the junction unmatched. Germline CDR1 reads SGHAT; CDR2 reads FQNNGV. The CDR3 DNA reads as TGTGCCAGCAGCCCCCTGGACAGGGGCTACGAGCAGTACTTC. Translation: CASSPLDRGYEQYF.

The chain combines TRBV2 with TRBJ1-4; perhaps TRBD1 as D (6 bases). V lost 2 bases to trimming and J lost 8 bases, with 15 bases between them. The CDR3 spans 15 residues. CDR1 and CDR2 from the germline V gene are SNHLY and FYNNEI. The CDR3 protein is CASSEFKRDKEKLFF. For the CDR3, the DNA is TGTGCCAGCAGTGAATTTAAGCGGGACAAAGAAAAACTGTTTTTT.

This clonotype was seen repeatedly, ten times or more. The chain is built from TRBV12-3 or TRBV12-4 and TRBJ1-2, with 8 positions matching TRBD1. Trimming cost V 6 bases and J 6 bases; bases outside gene matches: 15. This CDR3 contains 16 residues. CDR3 sequence reads: CASSWNPGGSGNGYTF. The CDR3 DNA reads TGTGCCAGCAGCTGGAATCCAGGGGGCTCGGGAAATGGCTACACCTTC.

On this clonotype: With a much larger clone just one base away, this may be a read error. The chain links TRBV5-1 to TRBJ2-1; D is unresolved. Per the germline V gene, CDR1 is SGHRS and CDR2 is YFSETQ. The CDR3 has 13 amino acids. Trimming stripped 1 base from V and 9 bases from J, with 11 bases between. The CDR3 loop is CASSLSRGTEQFF. DNA for the CDR3: TGCGCCAGCAGCTTGAGTCGCGGTACTGAGCAGTTCTTC. Filled out from reference TRBV5-1 and TRBJ2-1, the complete variable domain reads KAGVTQTPRYLIKTRGQQVTLSCSPISGHRSVSWYQQTPGQGLQFLFEYFSETQRNKGNFPGRFSGRQFSNSRSEMNVSTLELGDSALYLCASSLSRGTEQFFGPGTRLTVL.

CDR3 loop: CASSQQSGTGGQKLFF. CDR3 sequence (DNA): TGTGCCAGCAGCCAACAATCCGGGACAGGGGGGCAAAAACTGTTTTTT. The J gene is TRBJ1-4, the V gene TRBV3-1; TRBD1 aligns across 11 bases. CDR1 is LGHDT and CDR2 is YNNKEL in the germline V gene (reference sequence). The junction had 8 bases not matched to a gene; V was cut back by 2 bases and J by 9 bases. This CDR3 has 16 residues.